These 14 T cell receptor beta chains were all obtained from the same sample, sequenced in a study of Ad26.COV2.S vaccination and SARS-CoV-2 variants. Generated by immunoSEQ multiplex PCR, the TCRdb table keeps only in-frame clones and is missing some. The sample has around 300,000 clones, 85% to 90% seen once. This sample's treatment: some 19 received Ad26.COV2.S at low or high dose, single or two shots; roughly five received placebo; per-sample allocation not given. It was on day 63 after the first vaccine or placebo injection that samples were taken. The material was peripheral blood, obtained in a trial of Ad26.COV2.S vaccine versus placebo. Every receptor here comes from a person between 18 and 60 years old who received the Ad26.COV2.S COVID-19 vaccine or a placebo.

The rearrangement uses TRBV5-1 and TRBJ1-3; D is unclear. The germline CDR1 and CDR2 sequences are SGHRS and YFSETQ. The CDR3 has 16 residues. With 3 bases removed from V and 0 bases from J, the gap between germline ends came to 13 bases. For the CDR3, the DNA is TGCGCCAGCAGCTCCACCGAGACCCACTCTGGAAACACCATATATTTT. This codes for CASSSTETHSGNTIYF.

This rearrangement joins TRBV19 to TRBJ2-2, with TRBD1 as a possible D gene (6 bases). V lost 10 bases, J lost 5 bases, and 11 bases lay in between. The germline V gene encodes CDR1 LNHDA and CDR2 SQIVND (reference sequence). The CDR3 has 12 amino acids. This chain's CDR3 is CATETGTGELFF. The CDR3 coding sequence is TGTGCCACCGAAACAGGGACCGGGGAGCTGTTTTTT.

V is TRBV6-5 and J is TRBJ2-7; TRBD2 agrees at 7 bases. The trim removed 6 bases at V and 0 bases at J, leaving 8 bases unmatched. The CDR3 loop spans 15 amino acids. From germline, CDR1 is MNHEY and CDR2 SVGAGI. DNA of the CDR3: TGTGCCAGCAGGGGGGGGGAACAGAGCTCCTACGAGCAGTACGTC. Its translation is CASRGGEQSSYEQYV.

The V and J genes are TRBV18 and TRBJ1-4; maybe TRBD1 (5 bases). Germline CDR1 reads KGHSH; CDR2 reads LQKENI. V lost 5 bases and J lost 5, with 15 bases in between. The CDR3 has 15 amino acids. The CDR3 here is CASSKYGGENEKLFF. DNA of the CDR3: TGTGCCAGCTCAAAATATGGAGGGGAAAATGAAAAACTGTTTTTT. The variable domain in full, completed from reference TRBV18 and TRBJ1-4, reads NAGVMQNPRHLVRRRGQEARLRCSPMKGHSHVYWYRQLPEEGLKFMVYLQKENIIDESGMPKERFSAEFPKEGPSILRIQQVVRGDSAAYFCASSKYGGENEKLFFGSGTQLSVL.

The chain combines TRBV30 with TRBJ1-2; 7 bases line up with TRBD1. Germline lookup yields CDR1 GTSNPN and CDR2 SVGIG (reference sequence). V shed 6 bases, J shed 0 bases, and the junction held 16 bases outside the gene matches. The CDR3 sequence is 17 residues long. The CDR3 sequence is CACEGAGVLFTNYGYTF. The CDR3, as DNA: TGTGCCTGCGAGGGGGCAGGAGTTCTTTTTACTAACTATGGCTACACCTTC. Variable domain in full (rest from reference TRBV30 and TRBJ1-2): SQTIHQWPATLVQPVGSPLSLECTVEGTSNPNLYWYRQAAGRGLQLLFYSVGIGQISSEVPQNLSASRPQDRQFILSSKKLLLSDSGFYLCACEGAGVLFTNYGYTFGSGTRLTVV.

The V gene is TRBV30, the J gene TRBJ1-5; D is uncertain. The CDR3 has 13 amino acids. Germline values: CDR1 GTSNPN, CDR2 SVGIG (reference sequence). Trimming took 1 base from V and 6 from J, leaving 10 bases between them. This CDR3 reads CAWSGGRGQPQHF. The CDR3 coding sequence is TGTGCCTGGAGTGGCGGCAGAGGTCAGCCCCAGCATTTT. Together with reference TRBV30 and TRBJ1-5, the CDR3 gives the full variable domain: SQTIHQWPATLVQPVGSPLSLECTVEGTSNPNLYWYRQAAGRGLQLLFYSVGIGQISSEVPQNLSASRPQDRQFILSSKKLLLSDSGFYLCAWSGGRGQPQHFGDGTRLSIL.

V and J are TRBV7-5 and TRBJ1-1; the listed D gene, TRBD1, was not tested against the DNA. TRBV7-5 is reported as a pseudogene. The CDR3 extends over 15 amino acids. CDR3 coding DNA: TGTGCCAGAAGCTTAGGAGCAGGGGTGATTACTGAAGCTTTCTTT. Translating gives CARSLGAGVITEAFF.

V gene TRBV6-2 or TRBV6-3 combines with J gene TRBJ2-2; possibly TRBD2 for D (6 bases). The V gene's germline CDR1 is MNHEY and CDR2 SVGEGT. Trimming took off 0 bases at V and 1 base at J, with 9 bases between the two ends. CDR3 size: 16 residues. The CDR3 nucleotides read TGTGCCAGCAGTTACTCTGGGGACTGGAACACCGGGGAGCTGTTTTTT. Translation gives CASSYSGDWNTGELFF.

Only one count was recorded for this clone. This chain links TRBV9 with TRBJ2-3, with 12 bases identical to TRBD2. CDR3 length: 17 residues. The germline gives CDR1 SGDLS, CDR2 YYNGEE. J lost 3 bases, V lost 0 bases, and 5 bases had no gene match. The chain's CDR3 is CASSVGLAGGLTDTQYF. The CDR3 nucleotides are TGTGCCAGCAGCGTAGGGCTAGCGGGGGGGTTGACAGATACGCAGTATTTT.

The chain uses TRBV3-1 (or the pseudogene TRBV3-2) and TRBJ1-2, with 7 bases aligning to TRBD1. CDR1 is LGHDT, CDR2 YNNKEL, per germline (reference sequence). The V gene end was trimmed by 3 bases and the J gene end by 8 bases; junction bases not matched to a gene: 6. The CDR3 is 13 residues long. CDR3: CASSHTTGEGYTF. In nucleotides, the CDR3 is TGTGCCAGCAGCCACACCACAGGGGAGGGCTACACCTTC.

This rearrangement joins TRBV15 to TRBJ1-1; TRBD1 might be the D (5 bases). Trimming removed 1 base from V and 1 base from J, with 13 bases in between. Per the germline V gene, CDR1 is LNHNV and CDR2 is YYDKDF (reference sequence). This CDR3 region has 16 residues. CDR3 in DNA: TGTGCCACCAGCAGAGGCCGGCAGGGAAAGAACACTGAAGCTTTCTTT. Translating it yields CATSRGRQGKNTEAFF.

The chain couples TRBV5-6 to TRBJ1-4; 9 bases match TRBD1. CDR1 SGHDT and CDR2 YYEEEE come from the germline V gene. The CDR3 consists of 18 residues. V shed 2 bases, J shed 0 bases, and the junction held 8 bases outside the gene matches. The CDR3 nucleotides read TGTGCCAGCAGCTTCGGGACAGGGATACCTGCAACTAATGAAAAACTGTTTTTT. It is translated as CASSFGTGIPATNEKLFF.

V gene TRBV10-2 combines with J gene TRBJ1-5; D is undetermined. Looked up from germline, CDR1 is WSHSY and CDR2 is SAAADI. The CDR3 is made up of 14 amino acids. Trimming took 6 bases from V and 3 from J, leaving 12 bases between them. The CDR3 sequence: CASRDGRVNQPQHF. The CDR3 DNA is TGCGCCAGCAGGGATGGACGGGTCAATCAGCCCCAGCATTTT.

This rearrangement joins TRBV7-8 to TRBJ2-5, with 9 bases matching TRBD2. The germline gives CDR1 SGHVS, CDR2 FQNEAQ. The CDR3 runs to 17 residues. The junction had 12 bases not matched to a gene; V was cut back by 2 bases and J by 5 bases. CDR3 in DNA: TGTGCCAGCAGCTTAAGGCCCGGACTAGCGAGTGTGGAGACCCAGTACTTC. This codes for CASSLRPGLASVETQYF.